These 25 T cell receptor beta chains were all obtained from the same sample, sequenced in a study of blood T cell repertoires in COVID-19. Method: immunoSEQ multiplex PCR; TCRdb's copy keeps in-frame clones and lacks some. The top ten clones hold approximately 21% of a sample with 80,000 to 100,000 clones, roughly 86% of them seen once. Sequencing was carried out using peripheral blood. Source of these receptors: a woman older than 75 in a cohort sampled during active or convalescent COVID-19.

The CDR3 loop is CASSPLLTGGEYGYTF. The CDR3 DNA is TGTGCCAGCAGTCCACTCCTAACAGGGGGCGAATATGGCTACACCTTC. This chain uses TRBV27 with TRBJ1-2; 9 bases map to TRBD1. V trimming: 5 bases; J trimming: 5 bases; junction bases outside the gene matches: 12. Germline loops: CDR1 MNHEY, CDR2 SMNVEV (reference sequence). The CDR3 totals 16 residues.

The chain carries TRBV12-5 and TRBJ2-5, with TRBD2 matching over 9 bases. The germline CDR1 and CDR2 sequences are LGHNT and FRNRAP. The CDR3 runs to 14 residues. The J segment lost 4 bases and the V segment lost 1 base, leaving 1 base of the junction unmatched. The CDR3 bases are TGTGCTAGTGGTTTGGGTAGCGGGAGAGAGACCCAGTACTTC. This codes for CASGLGSGRETQYF.

The chain links TRBV15 to TRBJ1-5; D unresolved. Trimming removed 4 bases at V and 0 bases at J, with 10 bases between. Looked up from germline, CDR1 is LNHNV and CDR2 is YYDKDF (reference sequence). The CDR3 totals 15 residues. The CDR3, as DNA: TGTGCCACCAGCACCCGACTGGGTAGCAATCAGCCCCAGCATTTT. This encodes CATSTRLGSNQPQHF.

The rearrangement joins TRBV7-9 to TRBJ2-2, with D possibly TRBD1 on 6 matching bases. Germline V CDR1 and CDR2: SEHNR, FQNEAQ (reference sequence). The germline V and J ends were trimmed by 5 bases and 3 bases, with 7 bases remaining between them. The CDR3 consists of 13 residues. CDR3 nucleotide sequence: TGTGCCAGCAGCCCAGGGGACACCGGGGAGCTGTTTTTT. It specifies CASSPGDTGELFF.

CDR3 region: CASREQGANSPLHF. In DNA, the CDR3 is TGTGCCAGCAGGGAACAGGGGGCTAATTCACCCCTCCACTTT. This chain joins TRBV6-6 and TRBJ1-6, with 9 bases that match TRBD1. Trimming took 6 bases from V and 6 from J; bases not matched to a gene: 3. The CDR3 loop spans 14 amino acids. Germline CDR1 and CDR2: MNHNY and SVGAGI (reference sequence).

The J gene is TRBJ2-1, the V gene TRBV27, with 11 bases that match TRBD1. Per germline, CDR1 MNHEY and CDR2 SMNVEV (reference sequence). V lost 7 bases, J lost 7 bases, and 9 bases stayed unmatched. This CDR3 has 15 residues. The CDR3 reads CASTQGQGARNEQFF. CDR3 sequence (DNA): TGTGCCAGCACCCAAGGACAGGGGGCGAGGAATGAGCAGTTCTTC.

The chain has TRBV6-5 and TRBJ2-1; 13 bases fit TRBD2. Germline CDR1 and CDR2: MNHEY and SVGAGI. The CDR3 has 15 amino acids. The V gene end was trimmed by 6 bases and the J gene end by 7 bases; junction bases not matched to a gene: 6. The CDR3 loop is CASRTETSGRNEQFF. CDR3 DNA: TGTGCCAGCAGAACAGAGACTAGCGGGAGGAATGAGCAGTTCTTC.

The chain combines TRBV7-8 with TRBJ1-5; D not certain. V was cut by 2 bases and J by 0 bases, with 14 bases left in between. CDR3 length equals 17 residues. Germline loops: CDR1 SGHVS, CDR2 FQNEAQ. The CDR3 coding sequence is TGTGCCAGCAGCTTATTCGTGACCGGGAATAGCAATCAGCCCCAGCATTTT. Translating it yields CASSLFVTGNSNQPQHF. The full variable domain, completed using reference TRBV7-8 and TRBJ1-5, is GAGVSQSPRYKVAKRGQDVALRCDPISGHVSLFWYQQALGQGPEFLTYFQNEAQLDKSGLPSDRFFAERPEGSVSTLKIQRTQQEDSAVYLCASSLFVTGNSNQPQHFGDGTRLSIL.

Only one count was recorded for this clone. The rearrangement uses TRBV20-1 and TRBJ1-5, with D uncertain. CDR1 and CDR2 (germline): DFQATT, SNEGSKA (reference sequence). Trimming pared 3 bases from V and 2 bases from J, leaving 23 bases between. This CDR3 contains 18 residues. CDR3 sequence (DNA): TGCAGTGCTAGTCTGGGCCGGCGGGGATCTTATGGCAATCAGCCCCAGCATTTT. Protein product: CSASLGRRGSYGNQPQHF.

The CDR3 sequence: CSASPVSSYNEQFF. CDR3 sequence (DNA): TGCAGTGCTAGTCCTGTGAGCTCCTACAATGAGCAGTTCTTC. This sequence joins TRBV20-1 and TRBJ2-1; D ambiguous. The CDR3 spans 14 residues. CDR1 is DFQATT, CDR2 SNEGSKA, per germline (reference sequence). Trimming took off 3 bases at V and 0 bases at J, with 9 bases between the two ends.

This chain links TRBV2 with TRBJ2-5; a possible D gene is TRBD1 (5 bases). This CDR3 spans 15 amino acids. Germline CDR1 and CDR2: SNHLY and FYNNEI. The V end lost 6 bases, the J end lost 5 bases, and 19 bases lay between the germline ends. CDR3 nucleotides: TGTGCCAGCAGGGCAGGGAACACCCCGTGGGAGACCCAGTACTTC. It is translated as CASRAGNTPWETQYF.

The rearrangement joins TRBV30 to TRBJ1-4; perhaps TRBD1 as D (6 bases). CDR1 is GTSNPN, CDR2 SVGIG, per germline (reference sequence). V was trimmed by 4 bases and J by 2 bases, leaving 14 bases between them. This CDR3 has 15 amino acids. The CDR3 DNA reads as TGTGCCTGGAATTCAGGGGCACCCACTAATGAAAAACTGTTTTTT. Amino acids: CAWNSGAPTNEKLFF. Full variable domain (rest looked up from reference TRBV30 and TRBJ1-4): SQTIHQWPATLVQPVGSPLSLECTVEGTSNPNLYWYRQAAGRGLQLLFYSVGIGQISSEVPQNLSASRPQDRQFILSSKKLLLSDSGFYLCAWNSGAPTNEKLFFGSGTQLSVL.

The chain is built from TRBV5-1 and TRBJ1-1, with no clear D. V was shortened by 3 bases and J by 4 bases, with 13 bases between the two germline ends. The CDR3 is made up of 14 amino acids. CDR1 and CDR2 (germline): SGHRS, YFSETQ. In nucleotides, the CDR3 is TGCGCCAGCAGCTCCGGGAGTAGTAGCACTGAAGCTTTCTTT. Translated, it gives CASSSGSSSTEAFF.

The chain couples TRBV5-4 to TRBJ2-7, with D perhaps matching TRBD2 (5 bases). Per the germline V gene, CDR1 is SGHNT and CDR2 is YYREEE (reference sequence). V was shortened by 3 bases and J by 3 bases, with 16 bases between the two germline ends. This CDR3 has 15 residues. The CDR3, as DNA: TGTGCCAGCAGCTCCCGGAAAGGACTTGACTACGAGCAGTACGTC. Translated: CASSSRKGLDYEQYV.

For the CDR3, the DNA is TGTGCCAGCAGTTACTGGGCGAACAATGAGCAGTTCTTC. Translated: CASSYWANNEQFF. J is TRBJ2-1 and V is TRBV6-6; D uncertain. The CDR3 sequence is 13 residues long. Germline V lookup: CDR1 MNHNY, CDR2 SVGAGI (reference sequence). V lost 1 base, J lost 5 bases, and 6 bases lay in between.

The chain is built from TRBV19 and TRBJ2-1; TRBD1 matches at 7 bases. Germline values: CDR1 LNHDA, CDR2 SQIVND (reference sequence). The CDR3 sequence is 13 residues long. Germline trimming cut 6 bases from V and 7 bases from J; bases unmatched to any gene: 6. The CDR3 reads CASRRQGPNEQFF. CDR3 nucleotide sequence: TGTGCCAGTAGAAGACAGGGTCCGAATGAGCAGTTCTTC.

The V call is TRBV30, the J call TRBJ1-6; D may be TRBD1 (5 bases). The germline V gene encodes CDR1 GTSNPN and CDR2 SVGIG (reference sequence). V was shortened by 3 bases and J by 7 bases, with 19 bases between the two germline ends. This CDR3 is 16 amino acids long. The CDR3 protein is CAWSVIGGAGNSPLHF. As DNA, the CDR3 is TGTGCCTGGAGCGTTATAGGTGGGGCTGGGAATTCACCCCTCCACTTT.

This rearrangement joins TRBV30 to TRBJ2-7; D is uncertain. Germline values: CDR1 GTSNPN, CDR2 SVGIG (reference sequence). This CDR3 has 12 residues. V lost 5 bases and J lost 1, with 9 bases in between. In DNA, the CDR3 is TGTGCCTGGGGGCGCGATTCCTACGAGCAGTACTTC. This codes for CAWGRDSYEQYF.

The chain combines TRBV5-1 with TRBJ1-6, with D perhaps TRBD1 (6 bases). The germline gives CDR1 SGHRS, CDR2 YFSETQ. This CDR3 is built from 15 residues. V lost 9 bases and J 5 bases, leaving 18 bases between the germline ends. For the CDR3, the DNA is TGCGCCACCTCCCTCGGACAGCCGAATAATTCACCCCTCCACTTT. It is translated as CATSLGQPNNSPLHF.

In this sample, this clone turned up a few times. The gene calls are TRBV24-1 and TRBJ1-5; D not resolved. This CDR3 is 12 amino acids long. Trimming removed 3 bases at V and 4 bases at J, with 3 bases between. CDR1 is KGHDR, CDR2 SFDVKD, per germline. In DNA form, the CDR3 reads TGTGCCACCAGTGATGCGAATCAGCCCCAGCATTTT. As protein: CATSDANQPQHF.

The CDR3: CASSSQGGGNQPQHF. The CDR3 region has the DNA TGTGCCAGCAGCTCTCAGGGTGGGGGCAATCAGCCCCAGCATTTT. The chain joins TRBV6-5 to TRBJ1-5, with D possibly matching TRBD1 (5 bases). Per germline, CDR1 MNHEY and CDR2 SVGAGI. The CDR3 is 15 residues long. V lost 6 bases and J 2 bases, leaving 14 bases between the germline ends.

The gene calls are TRBV5-6 and TRBJ2-1; TRBD1 aligns across 12 bases. The CDR3 has 16 amino acids. Germline trimming cut 3 bases from V and 6 bases from J; bases unmatched to any gene: 7. CDR1 and CDR2 (germline): SGHDT, YYEEEE. The CDR3 protein is CASSYRGTGGINEQFF. The CDR3 DNA is TGTGCCAGCAGCTATAGAGGGACAGGGGGCATCAATGAGCAGTTCTTC.

This clone was seen a few times. The chain is built from TRBV2 and TRBJ1-5, with D possibly matching TRBD1 (5 bases). The CDR3 consists of 15 residues. CDR1 is SNHLY, CDR2 FYNNEI, per germline. Trimming stripped 3 bases from V and 2 bases from J, with 11 bases between. CDR3 sequence reads: CASSDEGLGNQPQHF. As DNA, the CDR3 is TGTGCCAGCAGTGACGAGGGACTTGGCAATCAGCCCCAGCATTTT.

This clone was picked up a small number of times. The genes are TRBV3-1 (or the pseudogene TRBV3-2) and TRBJ2-7; TRBD1 might be the D (5 bases). With 7 bases removed from V and 3 bases from J, the gap between germline ends came to 10 bases. Germline CDR1 reads LGHDT; CDR2 reads YNNKEL (reference sequence). The CDR3 is 12 amino acids. The CDR3 coding sequence is TGTGCCAGCACACAGCAGGGCTACGAGCAGTACTTC. Translating it yields CASTQQGYEQYF.

The chain is built from TRBV15 and TRBJ1-2, with D possibly TRBD1 on 5 matching bases. The V end lost 2 bases, the J end lost 5 bases, and 15 bases lay between the germline ends. This CDR3 comprises 15 residues. Per the germline V gene, CDR1 is LNHNV and CDR2 is YYDKDF (reference sequence). The CDR3 bases are TGTGCCACCAGCAGATCCGGACAATTCCCGTATGGCTACACCTTC. Protein sequence: CATSRSGQFPYGYTF.